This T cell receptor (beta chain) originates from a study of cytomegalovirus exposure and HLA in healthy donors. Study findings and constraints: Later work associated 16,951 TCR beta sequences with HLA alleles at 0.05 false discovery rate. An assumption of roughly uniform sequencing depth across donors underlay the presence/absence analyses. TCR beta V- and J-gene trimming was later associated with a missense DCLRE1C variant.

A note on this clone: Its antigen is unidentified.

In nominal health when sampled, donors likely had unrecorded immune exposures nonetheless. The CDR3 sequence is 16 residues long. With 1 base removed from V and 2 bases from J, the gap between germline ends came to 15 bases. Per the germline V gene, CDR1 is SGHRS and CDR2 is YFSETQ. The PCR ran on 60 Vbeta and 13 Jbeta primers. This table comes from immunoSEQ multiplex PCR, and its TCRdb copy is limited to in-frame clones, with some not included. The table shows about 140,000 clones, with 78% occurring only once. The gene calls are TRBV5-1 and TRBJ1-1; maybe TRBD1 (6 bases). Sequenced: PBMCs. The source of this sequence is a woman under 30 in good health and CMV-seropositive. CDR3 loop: CASSLTTGYTNTEAFF. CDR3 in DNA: TGCGCCAGCAGCTTGACCACAGGGTACACCAACACTGAAGCTTTCTTT. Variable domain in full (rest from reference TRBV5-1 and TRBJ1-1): KAGVTQTPRYLIKTRGQQVTLSCSPISGHRSVSWYQQTPGQGLQFLFEYFSETQRNKGNFPGRFSGRQFSNSRSEMNVSTLELGDSALYLCASSLTTGYTNTEAFFGQGTRLTVV.